The next 9 T cell receptor beta chains were all read from a single sample in a study of blood T cell repertoires in COVID-19. Here immunoSEQ multiplex PCR was the method, and the copy in TCRdb shows in-frame clones only, minus some. The sample comprises approximately 300,000 clones, around 87% of which are singletons, and less than 2.5% rests with the top ten. The sample was peripheral blood. These receptors were collected from a man aged 18 to 35 with active or convalescent COVID-19.

The CDR3, as DNA: TGTGCCACCAGCTCGGTGTCGGGGGGTGGTGAAAAACTGTTTTTT. This sequence encodes CATSSVSGGGEKLFF. This sequence joins TRBV15 and TRBJ1-4; D perhaps matches TRBD1 (5 bases). Germline V gives CDR1 LNHNV, CDR2 YYDKDF (reference sequence). V was shortened by 5 bases and J by 7 bases, with 17 bases between the two germline ends. This CDR3 comprises 15 residues.

This sequence joins TRBV19 and TRBJ2-1, with 8 bases identical to TRBD2. The CDR3 length is 19 residues. Germline CDR1 LNHDA, CDR2 SQIVND (reference sequence). Germline trimming cut 7 bases from V and 4 bases from J; bases unmatched to any gene: 21. DNA for the CDR3: TGTGCCAGTACCCACTCCGGACAGCTCGGGGGGGCCTCTTACAATGAGCAGTTCTTC. Amino acid sequence: CASTHSGQLGGASYNEQFF.

V and J are TRBV19 and TRBJ2-7; TRBD2 agrees at 7 bases. The CDR3 consists of 14 residues. Trimming cost V 4 bases and J 2 bases; bases outside gene matches: 5. From germline, CDR1 is LNHDA and CDR2 SQIVND (reference sequence). CDR3 in amino acids: CASSTSSGAYEQYF. Written as DNA, the CDR3 is TGTGCCAGTAGTACCTCTAGCGGCGCCTACGAGCAGTACTTC.

The V and J genes are TRBV19 and TRBJ2-7; 7 positions match TRBD1. Unmatched junction bases numbered 7, after V lost 4 bases and J lost 4 bases. The CDR3 contains 14 residues. Germline values: CDR1 LNHDA, CDR2 SQIVND (reference sequence). The CDR3: CASSSRTGGYEQYF. CDR3 nucleotide sequence: TGTGCCAGTAGTAGCAGGACAGGAGGATACGAGCAGTACTTC.

The genes are TRBV7-9 and TRBJ2-7, with a possible D match to TRBD1 (6 bases). V was trimmed by 4 bases and J by 0 bases, leaving 19 bases between them. Germline V lookup: CDR1 SEHNR, CDR2 FQNEAQ (reference sequence). This CDR3 has 17 amino acids. The CDR3 spells CASSSALQGSSSYEQYF. In DNA form, the CDR3 reads TGTGCCAGCAGCTCCGCCCTACAGGGCTCATCCTCCTACGAGCAGTACTTC.

CDR3 nucleotide sequence: TGCGCCAGCCGCGCGGCGGTATCTGGAAACACCATATATTTT. Translation: CASRAAVSGNTIYF. The rearrangement links TRBV10-2 to TRBJ1-3; D gene ambiguous. V was trimmed by 8 bases and J by 1 base, leaving 12 bases between them. The CDR3 is 14 amino acids. Looked up from germline, CDR1 is WSHSY and CDR2 is SAAADI.

The V and J genes are TRBV18 and TRBJ2-5; 11 nucleotides line up with TRBD2. CDR1 is KGHSH, CDR2 LQKENI, per germline. V lost 3 bases to trimming and J lost 4 bases; unmatched junction nucleotides: 10. The CDR3 consists of 17 residues. For the CDR3, the DNA is TGTGCCAGCTCACCGGGTGGAACTAGCGGGAGTCGAGAGACCCAGTACTTC. It yields the protein CASSPGGTSGSRETQYF.

The chain combines TRBV10-2 with TRBJ2-3; TRBD1 matches 8 bases. The CDR3 is 16 amino acids. The trim removed 3 bases at V and 1 base at J, leaving 6 bases unmatched. Germline assignment: CDR1 WSHSY and CDR2 SAAADI. The DNA of the CDR3 is TGCGCCAGCAGTGATATGCGGACAGGGCGCACAGATACGCAGTATTTT. Translated: CASSDMRTGRTDTQYF.

This chain connects TRBV5-1 to TRBJ1-1; 7 bases line up with TRBD1. This CDR3 spans 15 amino acids. Germline values: CDR1 SGHRS, CDR2 YFSETQ. V shed 3 bases, J shed 0 bases, and the junction held 5 bases outside the gene matches. The CDR3 nucleotides read TGCGCCAGCAGCTCTCCAGGGGGGATGAACACTGAAGCTTTCTTT. As protein: CASSSPGGMNTEAFF.